This is a list of T cell receptor beta chains from one sample in a study of blood T cell repertoires in COVID-19. Assay used: immunoSEQ multiplex PCR; TCRdb lists only in-frame clones, some missing. The sample lists 150,000 or so clones; 75% to 85% were seen once. Sample: peripheral blood. The receptors originated from a woman aged 45 to 65 with acute or convalescent COVID-19. The CDR3 runs from the conserved cysteine through the conserved F or W. D genes are given only for firm matches. Clone size is given for some rows only: seen once, a few or many times, or a class if the clone is expanded.

j_gene: TRBJ2-5
d_gene: .
abundance: .
len: 14
v_gene: TRBV10-3
CDR3nt: TGTGCCATCAGCAAACAGGGACCTCAAGAGACCCAGTACTTC
CDR3aa: CAISKQGPQETQYF

j_gene: TRBJ1-3
d_gene: TRBD1
abundance: .
len: 16
v_gene: TRBV5-4
CDR3nt: TGTGCCAGCAGCTTGGGGCGACAGGGTAGTGGAAACACCATATATTTT
CDR3aa: CASSLGRQGSGNTIYF

j_gene: TRBJ2-7
d_gene: TRBD2
abundance: .
len: 14
v_gene: TRBV28
CDR3nt: TGTGCCAGCAGGGAAGCGGGAGGGTCCTACGAGCAGTACTTC
CDR3aa: CASREAGGSYEQYF

j_gene: TRBJ2-1
d_gene: TRBD1
abundance: .
len: 15
v_gene: TRBV24-1
CDR3nt: TGTGCCACCAGTGATCCCCGACAGGGGGGGGATGAGCAGTTCTTC
CDR3aa: CATSDPRQGGDEQFF

j_gene: TRBJ1-6
d_gene: .
abundance: few
len: 15
v_gene: TRBV28
CDR3nt: TGTGCCAGCAGTCCACCGGACAGAGTAAATTCACCCCTCCACTTT
CDR3aa: CASSPPDRVNSPLHF

j_gene: TRBJ1-5
d_gene: TRBD1
abundance: few
len: 14
v_gene: TRBV6-5
CDR3nt: TGTGCCAGCAGTCACACAGGGGGGGGTCAGCCCCAGCATTTT
CDR3aa: CASSHTGGGQPQHF

j_gene: TRBJ2-1
d_gene: .
abundance: .
len: 12
v_gene: TRBV6-6
CDR3nt: TGTGCCAGCAGCCCTTCGGACAATGAGCAGTTCTTC
CDR3aa: CASSPSDNEQFF

j_gene: TRBJ1-5
d_gene: .
abundance: .
len: 12
v_gene: TRBV24-1
CDR3nt: TGTGCCACCAGTGATGTAGGGGAGCCCCAGCATTTT
CDR3aa: CATSDVGEPQHF

j_gene: TRBJ2-4
d_gene: TRBD1
abundance: .
len: 14
v_gene: TRBV6-5
CDR3nt: TGTGCCAGCAGTCTCGGGACAGGGGGCGACATTCAGTACTTC
CDR3aa: CASSLGTGGDIQYF

j_gene: TRBJ2-2
d_gene: TRBD2
abundance: .
len: 17
v_gene: TRBV7-7
CDR3nt: TGTGCCAGCAGCTTACTAGCGGGGGGCACGAACACCGGGGAGCTGTTTTTT
CDR3aa: CASSLLAGGTNTGELFF

j_gene: TRBJ2-1
d_gene: TRBD2
abundance: .
len: 15
v_gene: TRBV19
CDR3nt: TGTGCCAGTAGCAAACCGGGACTACCTTTGAATGAGCAGTTCTTC
CDR3aa: CASSKPGLPLNEQFF

j_gene: TRBJ1-5
d_gene: .
abundance: .
len: 13
v_gene: TRBV12-3/TRBV12-4
CDR3nt: TGTGCCAGCAATCAGGGGAGCAATCAGCCCCAGCATTTT
CDR3aa: CASNQGSNQPQHF

j_gene: TRBJ1-1
d_gene: .
abundance: .
len: 14
v_gene: TRBV7-9
CDR3nt: TGTGCCAGCAGCCTACAGGGAGACTACACTGAAGCTTTCTTT
CDR3aa: CASSLQGDYTEAFF

j_gene: TRBJ1-6
d_gene: TRBD1
abundance: .
len: 15
v_gene: TRBV5-1
CDR3nt: TGCGCCAGCAGCTTGCAGGGGGCTGCTAATTCACCCCTCCACTTT
CDR3aa: CASSLQGAANSPLHF

j_gene: TRBJ1-2
d_gene: .
abundance: .
len: 13
v_gene: TRBV28
CDR3nt: TGTGCCAGCAGTATAGCGACCGCTTATGGCTACACCTTC
CDR3aa: CASSIATAYGYTF

j_gene: TRBJ2-1
d_gene: TRBD2
abundance: .
len: 13
v_gene: TRBV19
CDR3nt: TGTGCCAGTAGTACGGGACTAGCGGGAGGGCCACTCTTC
CDR3aa: CASSTGLAGGPLF

j_gene: TRBJ2-2
d_gene: .
abundance: once
len: 14
v_gene: TRBV19
CDR3nt: TGTGCCAGTACTTGGAGGGGGCTCACCGGGGAGCTGTTTTTT
CDR3aa: CASTWRGLTGELFF

j_gene: TRBJ1-4
d_gene: .
abundance: .
len: 17
v_gene: TRBV18
CDR3nt: TGTGCCAGCTCATCCGGTGGTTCGGTCGGTTCGAATGAAAAACTGTTTTTT
CDR3aa: CASSSGGSVGSNEKLFF

j_gene: TRBJ2-2
d_gene: TRBD1
abundance: .
len: 14
v_gene: TRBV9
CDR3nt: TGTGCCAGCAGCGTAGCGGGACAGGGAAGGGAGCTGTTTTTT
CDR3aa: CASSVAGQGRELFF

j_gene: TRBJ1-1
d_gene: .
abundance: .
len: 15
v_gene: TRBV2
CDR3nt: TGTGCCAGCAGAGCGCAAGGCATGGTTTACACTGAAGCTTTCTTT
CDR3aa: CASRAQGMVYTEAFF

j_gene: TRBJ2-5
d_gene: .
abundance: .
len: 12
v_gene: TRBV2
CDR3nt: TGTGCCAGCAGTGATCATAGTGGGACCCAGTACTTC
CDR3aa: CASSDHSGTQYF

j_gene: TRBJ2-7
d_gene: TRBD1
abundance: .
len: 14
v_gene: TRBV7-9
CDR3nt: TGTGCCAGCAGCTCGTCCCAGGGGGCAAGCGAGCAGTACTTC
CDR3aa: CASSSSQGASEQYF

j_gene: TRBJ2-7
d_gene: .
abundance: .
len: 12
v_gene: TRBV7-2
CDR3nt: TGTGCCAGCAGCTCAGGACAGTTGAGGAATGACTTC
CDR3aa: CASSSGQLRNDF

j_gene: TRBJ2-5
d_gene: TRBD2
abundance: .
len: 16
v_gene: TRBV4-2
CDR3nt: TGTGCCAGCAGCCATACTAGCGGGAGTGGTGGCGGGACCCAGTACTTC
CDR3aa: CASSHTSGSGGGTQYF

j_gene: TRBJ2-6
d_gene: TRBD2
abundance: .
len: 16
v_gene: TRBV7-3
CDR3nt: TGTGCCAGCAGCTTAGCGGGAGCTGCCGGGGCCAACGTCCTGACTTTC
CDR3aa: CASSLAGAAGANVLTF

j_gene: TRBJ1-1
d_gene: .
abundance: few
len: 13
v_gene: TRBV6-6
CDR3nt: TGTGCCAGCAGTACTCCGGAGATCACTGAAGCTTTCTTT
CDR3aa: CASSTPEITEAFF

j_gene: TRBJ1-3
d_gene: .
abundance: .
len: 13
v_gene: TRBV19
CDR3nt: TGTGCCAGTAGTCCCCTCTCTGGAAACACCATATATTTT
CDR3aa: CASSPLSGNTIYF

j_gene: TRBJ1-6
d_gene: .
abundance: .
len: 11
v_gene: TRBV12-3/TRBV12-4
CDR3nt: TGTGCCAGCAGTTCTAGTTCACCCCTCCACTTT
CDR3aa: CASSSSSPLHF

j_gene: TRBJ2-3
d_gene: .
abundance: .
len: 14
v_gene: TRBV4-3
CDR3nt: TGCGCCAGCAGCCAAACGGGGGTGACAGATACGCAGTATTTT
CDR3aa: CASSQTGVTDTQYF

j_gene: TRBJ2-5
d_gene: TRBD2
abundance: .
len: 16
v_gene: TRBV12-5
CDR3nt: TGTGCTAGTGGTTATACTAGCGGGGGGGCCTGGGAGACCCAGTACTTC
CDR3aa: CASGYTSGGAWETQYF

j_gene: TRBJ2-5
d_gene: TRBD2
abundance: .
len: 14
v_gene: TRBV7-2
CDR3nt: TGTGCCAGCAGCCCTGGACTAGCCCAAGAGACCCAGTACTTC
CDR3aa: CASSPGLAQETQYF

j_gene: TRBJ2-2
d_gene: TRBD2
abundance: .
len: 15
v_gene: TRBV7-9
CDR3nt: TGTGCCAGCAGCTTAACAGGACTAGTAACCGGGGAGCTGTTTTTT
CDR3aa: CASSLTGLVTGELFF

j_gene: TRBJ2-7
d_gene: .
abundance: .
len: 12
v_gene: TRBV2
CDR3nt: TGTGCCAGCAGTGAGGGGCCCGGTAGGCAGTACTTC
CDR3aa: CASSEGPGRQYF

j_gene: TRBJ1-1
d_gene: .
abundance: .
len: 14
v_gene: TRBV7-9
CDR3nt: TGTGCCAGCATCCACAGGGCAGGGAACACTGAAGCTTTCTTT
CDR3aa: CASIHRAGNTEAFF

j_gene: TRBJ1-2
d_gene: .
abundance: .
len: 11
v_gene: TRBV7-9
CDR3nt: TGTGCCAGCAGCCCGCAGTATGGCTACACCTTC
CDR3aa: CASSPQYGYTF

j_gene: TRBJ2-1
d_gene: TRBD2
abundance: .
len: 15
v_gene: TRBV9
CDR3nt: TGTGCCAGCAGCGTAGACAGCGGGAGTTCTCATGAGCAGTTCTTC
CDR3aa: CASSVDSGSSHEQFF

j_gene: TRBJ1-4
d_gene: .
abundance: .
len: 17
v_gene: TRBV15
CDR3nt: TGTGCCACCAGCAGAGAGGAGCCTGGGGCGATTAATGAAAAACTGTTTTTT
CDR3aa: CATSREEPGAINEKLFF

j_gene: TRBJ2-7
d_gene: TRBD1
abundance: .
len: 13
v_gene: TRBV29-1
CDR3nt: TGCAGCGTTGGGACAGGGGGCGAAGACGAGCAGTACTTC
CDR3aa: CSVGTGGEDEQYF

j_gene: TRBJ1-4
d_gene: .
abundance: .
len: 14
v_gene: TRBV5-1
CDR3nt: TGCGCCAGCAGCTCGGGGGAGGATGGTGAAAAACTGTTTTTT
CDR3aa: CASSSGEDGEKLFF

j_gene: TRBJ2-6
d_gene: .
abundance: .
len: 18
v_gene: TRBV3-1/TRBV3-2
CDR3nt: TGTGCCAGCAGCCAAGAAGGAGGCCGATACTCTGGGGCCAACGTCCTGACTTTC
CDR3aa: CASSQEGGRYSGANVLTF

j_gene: TRBJ1-4
d_gene: TRBD1
abundance: .
len: 16
v_gene: TRBV4-2
CDR3nt: TGTGCCAGCAGCTACGGACCGGGACAGGGGGACGAAAAACTGTTTTTT
CDR3aa: CASSYGPGQGDEKLFF

j_gene: TRBJ1-1
d_gene: .
abundance: .
len: 13
v_gene: TRBV9
CDR3nt: TGTGCCAGCAGCGTAGATCGGAACACTGAAGCTTTCTTT
CDR3aa: CASSVDRNTEAFF

j_gene: TRBJ1-4
d_gene: TRBD1
abundance: .
len: 15
v_gene: TRBV7-2
CDR3nt: TGTGCCAGCAGATCCGGGACAGCGAGTAATGAAAAACTGTTTTTT
CDR3aa: CASRSGTASNEKLFF

j_gene: TRBJ2-2
d_gene: .
abundance: once
len: 13
v_gene: TRBV28
CDR3nt: TGTGCCAGCAAGGGGCCCTGGACCGGGGAGCTGTTTTTT
CDR3aa: CASKGPWTGELFF

j_gene: TRBJ2-4
d_gene: TRBD2
abundance: .
len: 15
v_gene: TRBV16
CDR3nt: TGTGCCAGCAGCCAAGGGACTAGCGGGAAAAACATTCAGTACTTC
CDR3aa: CASSQGTSGKNIQYF

j_gene: TRBJ1-5
d_gene: .
abundance: .
len: 15
v_gene: TRBV7-2
CDR3nt: TGTGCCAGCAGCGACAGAGGCTCGGGTGCGCAGCCCCAGCATTTT
CDR3aa: CASSDRGSGAQPQHF

j_gene: TRBJ1-1
d_gene: TRBD1
abundance: .
len: 14
v_gene: TRBV7-8
CDR3nt: TGTGCCAGCAGCTTGGGGACAGGGTCCACTGAAGCTTTCTTT
CDR3aa: CASSLGTGSTEAFF

j_gene: TRBJ2-5
d_gene: .
abundance: once
len: 13
v_gene: TRBV11-2
CDR3nt: TGTGCCAGCAGCTTATCAGTCGAAGAGACCCAGTACTTC
CDR3aa: CASSLSVEETQYF

j_gene: TRBJ2-1
d_gene: .
abundance: .
len: 15
v_gene: TRBV5-1
CDR3nt: TGCGCCAGCAGCTTGGGGGGCCATGGGATCAATGAGCAGTTCTTC
CDR3aa: CASSLGGHGINEQFF